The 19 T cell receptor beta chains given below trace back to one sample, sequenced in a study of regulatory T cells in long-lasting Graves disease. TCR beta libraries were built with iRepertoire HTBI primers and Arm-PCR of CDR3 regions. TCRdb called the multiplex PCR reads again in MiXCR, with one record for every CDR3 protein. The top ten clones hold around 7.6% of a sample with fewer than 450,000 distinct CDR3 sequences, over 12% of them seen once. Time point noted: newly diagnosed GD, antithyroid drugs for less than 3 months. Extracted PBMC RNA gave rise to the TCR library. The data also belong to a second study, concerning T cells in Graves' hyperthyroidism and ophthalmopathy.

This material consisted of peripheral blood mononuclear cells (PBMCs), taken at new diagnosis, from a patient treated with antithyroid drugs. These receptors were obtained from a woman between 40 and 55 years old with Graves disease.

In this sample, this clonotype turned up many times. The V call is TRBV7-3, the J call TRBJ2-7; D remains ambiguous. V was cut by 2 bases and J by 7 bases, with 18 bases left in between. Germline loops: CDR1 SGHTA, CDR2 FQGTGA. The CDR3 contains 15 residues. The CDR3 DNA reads TGTGCCAGCAGCTTATATCCGGGCCTAACTTCGGAGCAGTACTTC. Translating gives CASSLYPGLTSEQYF.

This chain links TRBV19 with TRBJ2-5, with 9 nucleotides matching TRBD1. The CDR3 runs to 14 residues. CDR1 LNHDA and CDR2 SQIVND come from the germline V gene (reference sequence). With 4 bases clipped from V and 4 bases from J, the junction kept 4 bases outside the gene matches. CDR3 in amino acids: CASSSTGGGETQYF. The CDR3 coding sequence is TGTGCCAGTAGTAGTACAGGGGGCGGAGAGACCCAGTACTTC. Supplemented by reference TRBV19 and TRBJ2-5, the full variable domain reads DGGITQSPKYLFRKEGQNVTLSCEQNLNHDAMYWYRQDPGQGLRLIYYSQIVNDFQKGDIAEGYSVSREKKESFPLTVTSAQKNPTAFYLCASSSTGGGETQYFGPGTRLLVL.

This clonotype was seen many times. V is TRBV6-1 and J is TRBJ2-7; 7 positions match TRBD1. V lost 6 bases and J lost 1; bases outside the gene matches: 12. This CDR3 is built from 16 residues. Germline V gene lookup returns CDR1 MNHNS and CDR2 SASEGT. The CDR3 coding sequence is TGTGCCAGCAGCCCAATACAGGGGATTAAATCCTACGAGCAGTACTTC. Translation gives CASSPIQGIKSYEQYF.

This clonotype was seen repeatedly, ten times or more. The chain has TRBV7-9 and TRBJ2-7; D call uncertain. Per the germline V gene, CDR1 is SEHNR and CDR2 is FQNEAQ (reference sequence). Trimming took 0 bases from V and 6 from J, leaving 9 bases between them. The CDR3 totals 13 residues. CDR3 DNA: TGTGCCAGCAGCTTAGCGTCCTGGGGCGAGCAGTACTTC. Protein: CASSLASWGEQYF.

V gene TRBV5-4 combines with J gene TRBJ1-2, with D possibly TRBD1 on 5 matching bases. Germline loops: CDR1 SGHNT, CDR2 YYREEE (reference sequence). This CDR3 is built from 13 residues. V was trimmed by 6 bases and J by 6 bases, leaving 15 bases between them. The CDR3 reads CASTPAGRDGYTF. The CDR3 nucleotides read TGTGCCAGCACCCCCGCGGGCAGGGATGGCTACACCTTC.

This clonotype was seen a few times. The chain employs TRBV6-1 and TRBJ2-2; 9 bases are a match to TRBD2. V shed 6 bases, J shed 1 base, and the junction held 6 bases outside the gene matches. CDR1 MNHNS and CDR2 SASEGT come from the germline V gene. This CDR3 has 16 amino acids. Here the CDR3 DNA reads TGTGCCAGCAGACCACTAGCGGGCATGAACACCGGGGAGCTGTTTTTT. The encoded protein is CASRPLAGMNTGELFF.

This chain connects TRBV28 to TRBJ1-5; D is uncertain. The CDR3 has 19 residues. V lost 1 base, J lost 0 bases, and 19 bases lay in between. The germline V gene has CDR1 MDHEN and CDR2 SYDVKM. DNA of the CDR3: TGTGCCAGCAGTTTATATGGCCGCAGGAGTCGCCATAGCAATCAGCCCCAGCATTTT. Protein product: CASSLYGRRSRHSNQPQHF.

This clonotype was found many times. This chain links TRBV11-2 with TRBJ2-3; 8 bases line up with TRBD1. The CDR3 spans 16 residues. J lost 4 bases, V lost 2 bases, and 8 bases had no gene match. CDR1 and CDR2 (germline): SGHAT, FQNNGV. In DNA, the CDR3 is TGTGCCAGCAGCTTAAAAGGACAGGGTCAATCAGATACGCAGTATTTT. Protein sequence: CASSLKGQGQSDTQYF. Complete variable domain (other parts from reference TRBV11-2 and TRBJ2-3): EAGVAQSPRYKIIEKRQSVAFWCNPISGHATLYWYQQILGQGPKLLIQFQNNGVVDDSQLPKDRFSAERLKGVDSTLKIQPAKLEDSAVYLCASSLKGQGQSDTQYFGPGTRLTVL.

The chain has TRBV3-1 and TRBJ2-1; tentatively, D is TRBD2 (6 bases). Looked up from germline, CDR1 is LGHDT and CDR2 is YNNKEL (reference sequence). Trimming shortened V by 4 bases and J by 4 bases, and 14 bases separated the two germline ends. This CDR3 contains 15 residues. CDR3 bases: TGTGCCAGCAGCCCCCGGAGGGGCGGATACAATGAGCAGTTCTTC. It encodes CASSPRRGGYNEQFF.

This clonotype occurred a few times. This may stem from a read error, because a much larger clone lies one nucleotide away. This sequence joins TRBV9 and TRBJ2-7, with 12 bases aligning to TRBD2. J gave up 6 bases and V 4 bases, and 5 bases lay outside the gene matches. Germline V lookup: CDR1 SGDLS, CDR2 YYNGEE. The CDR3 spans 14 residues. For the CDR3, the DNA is TGTGCCAGCAGCTCTAGCGGGAGGGCCTCCGAGCAGTACTTC. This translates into CASSSSGRASEQYF.

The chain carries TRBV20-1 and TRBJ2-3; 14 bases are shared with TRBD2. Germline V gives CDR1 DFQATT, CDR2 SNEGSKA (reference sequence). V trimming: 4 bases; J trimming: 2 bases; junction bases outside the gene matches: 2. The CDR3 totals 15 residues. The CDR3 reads CSATGLAGATDTQYF. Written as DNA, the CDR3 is TGCAGTGCTACGGGACTAGCGGGGGCCACAGATACGCAGTATTTT.

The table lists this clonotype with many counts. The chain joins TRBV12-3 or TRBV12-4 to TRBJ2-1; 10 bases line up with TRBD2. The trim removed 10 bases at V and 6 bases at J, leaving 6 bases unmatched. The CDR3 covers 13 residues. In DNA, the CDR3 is TGTGCCACCCAGCGGGAGGGCCTCAATGAGCAGTTCTTC. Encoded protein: CATQREGLNEQFF.

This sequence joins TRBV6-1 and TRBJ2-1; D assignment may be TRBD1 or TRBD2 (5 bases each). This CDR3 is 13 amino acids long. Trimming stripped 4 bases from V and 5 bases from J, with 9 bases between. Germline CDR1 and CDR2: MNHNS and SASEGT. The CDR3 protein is CASSAGADNEQFF. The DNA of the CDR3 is TGTGCCAGCAGTGCCGGGGCGGACAATGAGCAGTTCTTC.

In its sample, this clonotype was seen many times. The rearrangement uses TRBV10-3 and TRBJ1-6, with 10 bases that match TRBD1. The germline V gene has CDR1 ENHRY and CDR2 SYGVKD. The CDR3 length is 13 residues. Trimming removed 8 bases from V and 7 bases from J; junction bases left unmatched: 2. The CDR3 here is CAIRDRGNSPLHF. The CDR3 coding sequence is TGTGCCATCCGGGACAGGGGCAATTCACCCCTCCACTTT.

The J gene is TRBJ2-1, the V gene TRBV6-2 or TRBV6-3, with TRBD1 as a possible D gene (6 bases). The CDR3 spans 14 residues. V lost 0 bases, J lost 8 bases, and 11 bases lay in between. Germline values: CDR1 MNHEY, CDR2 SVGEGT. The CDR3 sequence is CASSYSSRGDEQFF. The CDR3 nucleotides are TGTGCCAGCAGTTACTCGAGCAGGGGCGATGAGCAGTTCTTC.

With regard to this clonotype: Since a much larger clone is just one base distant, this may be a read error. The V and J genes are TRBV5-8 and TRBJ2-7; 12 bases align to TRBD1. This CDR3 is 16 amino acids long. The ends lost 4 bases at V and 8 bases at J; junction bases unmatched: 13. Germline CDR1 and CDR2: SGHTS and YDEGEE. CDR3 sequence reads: CASSHRDRGRFDKQYF. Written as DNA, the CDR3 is TGTGCCAGCAGCCACCGGGACAGGGGGCGCTTTGACAAGCAGTACTTC.

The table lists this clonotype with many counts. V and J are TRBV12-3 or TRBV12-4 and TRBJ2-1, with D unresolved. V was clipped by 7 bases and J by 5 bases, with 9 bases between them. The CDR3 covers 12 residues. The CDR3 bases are TGTGCCAGCACCCCAGCAAACAATGAGCAGTTCTTC. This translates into CASTPANNEQFF.

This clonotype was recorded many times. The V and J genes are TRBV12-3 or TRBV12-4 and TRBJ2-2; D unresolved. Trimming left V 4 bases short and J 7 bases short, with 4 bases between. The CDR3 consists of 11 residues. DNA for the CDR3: TGTGCCAGCAGTTCCATCGGGGAGCTGTTTTTT. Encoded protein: CASSSIGELFF.

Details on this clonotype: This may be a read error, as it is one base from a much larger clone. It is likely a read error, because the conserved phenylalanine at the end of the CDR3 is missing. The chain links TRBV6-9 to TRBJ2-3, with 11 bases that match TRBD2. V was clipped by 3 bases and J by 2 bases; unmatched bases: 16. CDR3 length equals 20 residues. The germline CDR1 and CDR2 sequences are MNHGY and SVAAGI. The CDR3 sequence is CASSYRAELAGDANTDTQYC. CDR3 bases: TGTGCCAGCAGTTACCGGGCAGAACTAGCGGGAGATGCGAACACAGATACGCAGTATTGT.